These 14 T cell receptor beta chains share one sample of origin, sequenced in a study of blood T cell repertoires in COVID-19. Libraries were prepared by immunoSEQ multiplex PCR; TCRdb keeps only in-frame clonotypes and omits some of them. The top ten clones hold about a sixth of a sample with more than 100,000 clones, over 85% of them seen once. The specimen was peripheral blood. Receptors originate from a woman of 80 years or more in a cohort sampled during active COVID-19.

The rearrangement links TRBV11-2 to TRBJ2-1, with 8 bases matching TRBD2. The length of the CDR3 is 15 residues. Trimming took 2 bases from V and 7 from J; bases not matched to a gene: 7. CDR1 is SGHAT and CDR2 is FQNNGV in the germline V gene. The CDR3 reads CASSLTGGLKNEQFF. The DNA for the CDR3 is TGTGCCAGCAGCTTAACGGGAGGGTTAAAAAATGAGCAGTTCTTC.

The chain joins TRBV19 to TRBJ2-7; TRBD2 aligns across 7 bases. The trim removed 5 bases at V and 6 bases at J, leaving 10 bases unmatched. The V gene's germline CDR1 is LNHDA and CDR2 SQIVND (reference sequence). The CDR3 has 14 residues. The CDR3 region is CASSLGLVTGEQYF. CDR3 in DNA: TGTGCCAGTAGTTTAGGACTAGTAACGGGCGAGCAGTACTTC.

The J gene is TRBJ2-3, the V gene TRBV27; D uncertain. V lost 8 bases and J lost 0, with 12 bases in between. The CDR3 totals 14 residues. CDR1 and CDR2 from the germline V gene are MNHEY and SMNVEV (reference sequence). CDR3 region: CASRVNPSTDTQYF. The CDR3 region has the DNA TGTGCCAGCCGCGTAAATCCCAGCACAGATACGCAGTATTTT.

The rearrangement joins TRBV6-6 to TRBJ2-7; D unresolved. V lost 2 bases and J lost 3, with 8 bases in between. Germline assignment: CDR1 MNHNY and CDR2 SVGAGI (reference sequence). The CDR3 spans 13 residues. The CDR3 DNA follows: TGTGCCAGCAGTTACGCTCCTAACTACGAGCAGTACTTC. Its protein is CASSYAPNYEQYF.

This sequence joins TRBV19 and TRBJ1-2; TRBD1 is a possible D gene (6 bases). Germline CDR1 LNHDA, CDR2 SQIVND (reference sequence). The CDR3 contains 12 residues. V was clipped by 6 bases and J by 5 bases, with 10 bases between them. DNA of the CDR3: TGTGCCAGTAGCCCCGGACAGTATGGCTACACCTTC. Its protein product is CASSPGQYGYTF.

This sequence joins TRBV9 and TRBJ2-1; 14 bases match TRBD2. CDR1 is SGDLS and CDR2 is YYNGEE in the germline V gene. The CDR3 consists of 17 residues. J was trimmed by 7 bases and V by 2 bases; bases with no gene match: 8. The CDR3 here is CASSVGTSGSAGNEQFF. In DNA form, the CDR3 reads TGTGCCAGCAGCGTGGGGACTAGCGGGAGCGCGGGGAATGAGCAGTTCTTC. The entire variable domain, with the rest obtained from reference TRBV9 and TRBJ2-1, is as follows: DSGVTQTPKHLITATGQRVTLRCSPRSGDLSVYWYQQSLDQGLQFLIQYYNGEERAKGNILERFSAQQFPDLHSELNLSSLELGDSALYFCASSVGTSGSAGNEQFFGPGTRLTVL.

The chain uses TRBV3-1 (or the pseudogene TRBV3-2) and TRBJ2-1; 13 bases map to TRBD2. V shed 4 bases and J 9 bases; nucleotides not matched to a gene: 6. The germline gives CDR1 LGHDT, CDR2 YNNKEL (reference sequence). The CDR3 consists of 15 residues. The CDR3 nucleotides are TGTGCCAGCAGCCCCGGACTAGCGGGAGTCGGTGAGCAGTTCTTC. Its protein is CASSPGLAGVGEQFF.

This clone came up once. The junction differs from germline at one of its ends, possibly a read error. J is TRBJ2-2 and V is TRBV19, with D hard to call. Germline loops: CDR1 LNHDA, CDR2 SQIVND (reference sequence). The CDR3 loop spans 12 amino acids. CDR3 bases: TGTGCTAGTAGCTATTTGGCCGGGGAGCTGTTTTTT. Translated, it gives CASSYLAGELFF.

The chain employs TRBV7-9 and TRBJ2-7; TRBD1 aligns across 7 bases. The CDR3 is 14 amino acids. J lost 2 bases, V lost 5 bases, and 6 bases had no gene match. CDR1 and CDR2 from the germline V gene are SEHNR and FQNEAQ (reference sequence). CDR3 nucleotide sequence: TGTGCCAGCAGCCCCTCGGGACAGCCCTACGAGCAGTACTTC. This sequence encodes CASSPSGQPYEQYF. The full variable domain, rest sourced from reference TRBV7-9 and TRBJ2-7, is DTGVSQNPRHKITKRGQNVTFRCDPISEHNRLYWYRQTLGQGPEFLTYFQNEAQLEKSRLLSDRFSAERPKGSFSTLEIQRTEQGDSAMYLCASSPSGQPYEQYFGPGTRLTVT.

This chain connects TRBV7-2 to TRBJ2-7, with 7 positions matching TRBD2. CDR3 size: 15 residues. Germline CDR1 SGHTA, CDR2 FQGNSA. The V gene end was trimmed by 7 bases and the J gene end by 1 base; junction bases not matched to a gene: 10. The CDR3 loop is CASKQTRGGSYEQYF. The DNA of the CDR3 is TGTGCCAGCAAGCAGACAAGGGGAGGGTCCTACGAGCAGTACTTC. Combining the CDR3 with reference TRBV7-2 and TRBJ2-7 gives the whole variable domain GAGVSQSPSNKVTEKGKDVELRCDPISGHTALYWYRQSLGQGLEFLIYFQGNSAPDKSGLPSDRFSAERTGGSVSTLTIQRTQQEDSAVYLCASKQTRGGSYEQYFGPGTRLTVT.

The genes are TRBV6-5 and TRBJ2-3, with D tentatively TRBD2 (6 bases). V dropped 6 bases and J dropped 0 bases, with 10 bases sitting between them. CDR1 and CDR2 (germline): MNHEY, SVGAGI. This CDR3 is 14 amino acids long. This CDR3 is CASRESGSTDTQYF. CDR3 nucleotide sequence: TGTGCCAGCAGGGAGAGCGGGAGCACAGATACGCAGTATTTT.

V and J are TRBV6-4 and TRBJ1-1, with D hard to call. Germline assignment: CDR1 MRHNA and CDR2 SNTAGT. CDR3 size: 13 residues. V was trimmed by 4 bases and J by 0 bases, leaving 6 bases between them. As DNA, the CDR3 is TGTGCCAGCAGTGTATCAGTGAACACTGAAGCTTTCTTT. Its translation: CASSVSVNTEAFF.

This chain joins TRBV9 and TRBJ2-3; 10 nucleotides align to TRBD2. J gave up 6 bases and V 4 bases, and 8 bases lay outside the gene matches. There are 15 residues in the CDR3. From germline, CDR1 is SGDLS and CDR2 YYNGEE. In DNA form, the CDR3 reads TGTGCCAGCAGCATAAGCGGGGGGGCCTCCGATACGCAGTATTTT. Encoded protein: CASSISGGASDTQYF.

This clone was seen a few times. The rearrangement links TRBV19 to TRBJ2-3; D gene unclear. V lost 7 bases to trimming and J lost 2 bases, with 10 bases between them. Germline CDR1 LNHDA, CDR2 SQIVND (reference sequence). This CDR3 has 13 residues. The CDR3 reads CASKVDNTDTQYF. The CDR3 DNA is TGTGCCAGTAAGGTAGACAACACAGATACGCAGTATTTT.